This T cell receptor beta chain was found in a study of OX40 agonist ivuxolimab in advanced cancers. After removal of 5 bases from V and 4 bases from J, the junction contained 7 bases not matched to a gene. CDR1 and CDR2 from the germline V gene are SEHNR and FQNEAQ (reference sequence). This CDR3 is built from 16 residues. Here immunoSEQ multiplex PCR was the method, and the copy in TCRdb shows in-frame clones only, minus some. The sample yields around 46,000 clones, around 88% seen once. Study-wide results and caveats: The CD4+ and CD8+ T cells in the blood had expanded clonally by week 6 at 0.1 to 3.0 mg/kg.

About this clone: The antigen is undetermined.

The receptor's source is an adult with an advanced solid tumor such as melanoma, head and neck, liver or kidney cancer. The chain has TRBV7-9 and TRBJ2-7; 14 bases map to TRBD2. Source: CD4+ or CD8+ T cells sorted from blood, taken in a trial of the OX40 agonist ivuxolimab. Here the CDR3 DNA reads TGTGCCAGCAGCCCTGGGACTAGCGGGAGTGTTTACGAGCAGTACTTC. Translated, it gives CASSPGTSGSVYEQYF.